A single sample is the source of the 18 T cell receptor beta chains below, sequenced in a study of cytomegalovirus exposure and HLA in healthy donors. Only in-frame clones appear in the TCRdb table, and some are missing; sequencing was by immunoSEQ multiplex PCR. The table includes about 130,000 clones, approximately 89% detected once. Sequencing was carried out using PBMCs. The source of these receptors is a woman younger than 30 in good health and CMV-seronegative.

The V and J genes are TRBV5-4 and TRBJ2-1; 9 nucleotides align to TRBD2. Germline loops: CDR1 SGHNT, CDR2 YYREEE (reference sequence). CDR3 length equals 15 residues. V shed 0 bases, J shed 8 bases, and the junction held 6 bases outside the gene matches. This CDR3 is CASSLVVAGDDEQFF. CDR3 bases: TGTGCCAGCAGCTTGGTGGTAGCGGGGGATGATGAGCAGTTCTTC.

The chain joins TRBV5-6 to TRBJ2-1; maybe TRBD1 (5 bases). V was pared by 4 bases and J by 2 bases, with 16 bases between. Germline V gives CDR1 SGHDT, CDR2 YYEEEE. The CDR3 contains 16 residues. CDR3: CASSPLRGFAYNEQFF. For the CDR3, the DNA is TGTGCCAGCAGCCCTCTTAGGGGCTTCGCCTACAATGAGCAGTTCTTC.

The rearrangement links TRBV19 to TRBJ1-4; a weak D match, TRBD1 (5 bases). Deletions cut 2 bases from V and 0 bases from J, with 10 bases between. There are 16 residues in the CDR3. Germline V lookup: CDR1 LNHDA, CDR2 SQIVND (reference sequence). DNA for the CDR3: TGTGCCAGTAGTATATTTTCGACAGCAACTAATGAAAAACTGTTTTTT. Amino acids: CASSIFSTATNEKLFF.

The rearrangement links TRBV7-2 to TRBJ1-2; 7 bases are a match to TRBD1. The CDR3 has 15 amino acids. The germline V gene encodes CDR1 SGHTA and CDR2 FQGNSA. With 4 bases clipped from V and 6 bases from J, the junction kept 11 bases outside the gene matches. The CDR3 loop is CASSYPRQGSHGYTF. The DNA for the CDR3 is TGTGCCAGCAGCTACCCTCGACAGGGTTCTCATGGCTACACCTTC.

Here the CDR3 DNA reads TGTGCCACAGTCAGAGACAGGGGCTTCTCTGGAAACACCATATATTTT. It codes for CATVRDRGFSGNTIYF. The J gene is TRBJ1-3, the V gene TRBV7-3, with 8 bases aligning to TRBD1. This CDR3 has 16 residues. The junction had 11 bases not matched to a gene; V was cut back by 10 bases and J by 0 bases. Germline V gene data show CDR1 as SGHTA and CDR2 as FQGTGA.

This clone showed up just a few times. This chain uses TRBV4-2 with TRBJ2-7; no firm D call. This CDR3 contains 13 residues. CDR1 and CDR2 (germline): LGHNA, YNFKEQ. Trimming took off 1 base at V and 7 bases at J, with 11 bases between the two ends. The CDR3 bases are TGTGCCAGCAGCCAAGCCATCGTGGCAGAGCAGTACTTC. It yields the protein CASSQAIVAEQYF.

The sample holds one count of this clone. Additional DNA sequences in this sample encode the identical CDR3. The V call is TRBV5-1, the J call TRBJ1-1; the D is unclear. The CDR3 contains 13 residues. V lost 3 bases and J 4 bases, leaving 10 bases between the germline ends. From germline, CDR1 is SGHRS and CDR2 YFSETQ. Here the CDR3 reads CASSSLRGTEAFF. The CDR3 DNA reads TGCGCCAGCAGCTCGCTCCGGGGCACTGAAGCTTTCTTT.

This clone was found once. The rearrangement links TRBV7-9 to TRBJ2-6; the match to TRBD1 covers 8 bases. Germline lookup yields CDR1 SEHNR and CDR2 FQNEAQ (reference sequence). The CDR3 has 15 amino acids. Trimming cost V 5 bases and J 2 bases; bases outside gene matches: 2. The DNA of the CDR3 is TGTGCCAGCAGCGCAGGGGGCCCTGGGGCCAACGTCCTGACTTTC. It is translated as CASSAGGPGANVLTF.

This clone appeared a single time. The chain joins TRBV6-1 to TRBJ1-5; a weak D match, TRBD1 (5 bases). Germline V lookup: CDR1 MNHNS, CDR2 SASEGT. Between the trimmed V and J ends, which lost 1 base and 3 bases, there was a span of 13 bases. This CDR3 has 16 amino acids. Here the CDR3 DNA reads TGTGCCAGCAGTGAAGTTGAACAGGAACCCAATCAGCCCCAGCATTTT. Its protein is CASSEVEQEPNQPQHF.

V and J are TRBV29-1 and TRBJ2-5; TRBD1 might be the D (5 bases). V lost 6 bases, J lost 3 bases, and 14 bases lay in between. This CDR3 has 13 amino acids. Per the germline V gene, CDR1 is SQVTM and CDR2 is ANQGSEA. CDR3 DNA sequence: TGCAGCGTGAGGAATCTAGGGGAAGAGACCCAGTACTTC. It encodes CSVRNLGEETQYF.

The J gene is TRBJ2-2, the V gene TRBV6-5; 9 positions match TRBD2. The J segment lost 5 bases and the V segment lost 7 bases, leaving 8 bases of the junction unmatched. Germline-derived CDR1 and CDR2 are MNHEY and SVGAGI. The CDR3 sequence is 15 residues long. In DNA form, the CDR3 reads TGTGCCAGCAAAATGGCGGGGGGGCCTACCGGGGAGCTGTTTTTT. Protein sequence: CASKMAGGPTGELFF.

The CDR3 DNA reads as TGTGCCAGCAGCGCCCCTCGAGGACAGCCGGGCTATGGCTACACCTTC. As protein: CASSAPRGQPGYGYTF. The V call is TRBV9, the J call TRBJ1-2; D might be TRBD1 (6 bases). The V gene's germline CDR1 is SGDLS and CDR2 YYNGEE. This CDR3 comprises 16 residues. V lost 3 bases and J 4 bases, leaving 19 bases between the germline ends. Full variable domain (remainder filled in from reference TRBV9 and TRBJ1-2): DSGVTQTPKHLITATGQRVTLRCSPRSGDLSVYWYQQSLDQGLQFLIQYYNGEERAKGNILERFSAQQFPDLHSELNLSSLELGDSALYFCASSAPRGQPGYGYTFGSGTRLTVV.

The chain combines TRBV9 with TRBJ2-1; D is ambiguous. V was shortened by 1 base and J by 7 bases, with 15 bases between the two germline ends. Germline values: CDR1 SGDLS, CDR2 YYNGEE. The CDR3 is 15 amino acids. The CDR3 spells CASSVTPHFTNEQFF. The CDR3 bases are TGTGCCAGCAGCGTAACTCCCCATTTCACGAATGAGCAGTTCTTC. The whole variable domain, remainder taken from reference TRBV9 and TRBJ2-1, is DSGVTQTPKHLITATGQRVTLRCSPRSGDLSVYWYQQSLDQGLQFLIQYYNGEERAKGNILERFSAQQFPDLHSELNLSSLELGDSALYFCASSVTPHFTNEQFFGPGTRLTVL.

The V gene is TRBV25-1, the J gene TRBJ1-5; D perhaps matches TRBD1 (5 bases). The CDR3 is 15 amino acids. Germline lookup yields CDR1 MGHDK and CDR2 SYGVNS. The germline V and J ends were trimmed by 9 bases and 14 bases, with 29 bases remaining between them. The CDR3: CARRSQRAGRGPEHF. In DNA, the CDR3 is TGTGCCAGACGCTCTCAAAGGGCAGGGAGGGGTCCCGAGCATTTT.

The V gene is TRBV6-6, the J gene TRBJ2-2, with D maybe TRBD1 (5 bases). Germline V gene data show CDR1 as MNHNY and CDR2 as SVGAGI (reference sequence). Trimming shortened V by 8 bases and J by 3 bases, and 13 bases separated the two germline ends. This CDR3 has 14 residues. CDR3 DNA sequence: TGTGCCAGCCGCCAGGGATTCGACACCGGGGAGCTGTTTTTT. It yields the protein CASRQGFDTGELFF.

The sample holds a few counts of this clone. The gene calls are TRBV18 and TRBJ1-2, with a tentative D call TRBD1 (5 bases). Germline-derived CDR1 and CDR2 are KGHSH and LQKENI. The CDR3 covers 13 residues. With 2 bases removed from V and 5 bases from J, the gap between germline ends came to 9 bases. The CDR3 region has the DNA TGTGCCAGCTCACCATATGGGGGGTATGGCTACACCTTC. Encoded protein: CASSPYGGYGYTF. Together with reference TRBV18 and TRBJ1-2, the CDR3 gives the full variable domain: NAGVMQNPRHLVRRRGQEARLRCSPMKGHSHVYWYRQLPEEGLKFMVYLQKENIIDESGMPKERFSAEFPKEGPSILRIQQVVRGDSAAYFCASSPYGGYGYTFGSGTRLTVV.

This clone occurred a few times. The chain links TRBV12-5 to TRBJ1-1; D is undetermined. This CDR3 region has 13 residues. Deletions cut 7 bases from V and 6 bases from J, with 15 bases between. Germline assignment: CDR1 LGHNT and CDR2 FRNRAP. This chain's CDR3 is CASVLSDTAEAFF. The DNA of the CDR3 is TGTGCTAGTGTCCTCTCAGATACCGCTGAAGCTTTCTTT.

The chain employs TRBV2 and TRBJ2-1, with no clear D. The V and J ends lost 1 base and 2 bases respectively, with 6 bases between them. The CDR3 runs to 14 residues. CDR1 and CDR2 (germline): SNHLY, FYNNEI. The CDR3 coding sequence is TGTGCCAGCAGTGAAGGAACAGCCTACAATGAGCAGTTCTTC. Translated: CASSEGTAYNEQFF.